This T cell receptor (beta chain) was sequenced during a study of T cells expressing NK-cell markers. For the study at large: Seven of the eight sequenced donors were HCMV-seropositive; one was seronegative.

With UMIs, 5'RACE template switching was used to make TCR beta cDNA. Following a re-call of the 5' RACE reads, TCRdb has one entry per CDR3 protein and lacks DNA. Its clone listing holds roughly 180,000 distinct CDR3 sequences. Per the germline V gene, CDR1 is MNHEY and CDR2 is SMNVEV (reference sequence). The CDR3 spans 14 residues. Material for sequencing was blood T cells: a sorted CD56 or NKG2C T cell subset, CD4+ or CD8+ T cells, or bulk PBMC T cells (not recorded which). The chain recombines TRBV27 with TRBJ1-4; TCRdb selects TRBD1, and the lack of DNA leaves this call unchecked. This clonotype was obtained from a man aged 18 to 69 in good health. CDR3 amino acids: CASSLGTLPEKLFF.